This TCR beta chain appears in the sequencing data of a study of beta chain features in type 1 diabetes. Expressed TCRB transcripts got sequenced, as all isolated RNA was reverse transcribed. Data came from immunoSEQ multiplex PCR; TCRdb stores just in-frame clones and leaves some out. The repertoire consists of tens of thousands of clones, with around 32% occurring once and the leading ten covering 0.35% to 0.45%. Germline CDR1 is SGHDT and CDR2 is YYEEEE. The CDR3 has 15 residues. J lost 7 bases, V lost 4 bases, and 9 bases had no gene match. A note on this clone: Its cognate antigen is unknown.

Study conclusions and caveats: Patients with type 1 diabetes carried fewer insertions and had more deletions at their VDJ junctions. TCRB CDR3s were moderately but significantly shorter in Type 1 diabetes patients in all four CD4+ subsets.

The chain uses TRBV5-6 and TRBJ1-2; 11 nucleotides agree with TRBD1. The TCR comes from a woman between 18 and 29 years old in good health. Sequencing was done on a sample of stem cell memory CD4+ T cells from blood. The DNA for the CDR3 is TGTGCCAGCAGCATATACTGGACAGGGGGCGGTGGCTACACCTTC. Its translation is CASSIYWTGGGGYTF.